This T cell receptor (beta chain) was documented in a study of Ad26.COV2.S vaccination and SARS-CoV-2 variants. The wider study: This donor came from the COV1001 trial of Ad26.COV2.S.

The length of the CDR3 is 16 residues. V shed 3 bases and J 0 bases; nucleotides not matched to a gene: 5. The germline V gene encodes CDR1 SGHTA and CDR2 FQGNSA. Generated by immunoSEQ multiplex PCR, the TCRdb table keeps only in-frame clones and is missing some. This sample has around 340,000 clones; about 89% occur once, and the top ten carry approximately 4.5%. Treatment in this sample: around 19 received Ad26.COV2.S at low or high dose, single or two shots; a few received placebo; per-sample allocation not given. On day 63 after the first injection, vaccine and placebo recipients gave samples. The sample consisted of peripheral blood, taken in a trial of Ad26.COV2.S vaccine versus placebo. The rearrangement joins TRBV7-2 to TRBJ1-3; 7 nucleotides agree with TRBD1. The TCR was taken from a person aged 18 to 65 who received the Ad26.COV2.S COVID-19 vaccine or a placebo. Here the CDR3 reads CASSFGQALSGNTIYF. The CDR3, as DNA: TGTGCCAGCAGCTTCGGACAGGCCCTCTCTGGAAACACCATATATTTT. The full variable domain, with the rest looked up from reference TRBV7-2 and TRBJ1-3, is GAGVSQSPSNKVTEKGKDVELRCDPISGHTALYWYRQSLGQGLEFLIYFQGNSAPDKSGLPSDRFSAERTGGSVSTLTIQRTQQEDSAVYLCASSFGQALSGNTIYFGEGSWLTVV.